This entry lists 15 T cell receptor beta chains sequenced from one sample in a study of blood T cell repertoires in COVID-19. The method was immunoSEQ multiplex PCR; TCRdb's version includes in-frame clones alone and lacks a portion of them. The top ten hold roughly 4% of the sample, which has roughly 300,000 clones, more than 75% seen once. The specimen sequenced was PBMCs or T cells enriched from blood (not recorded which). The receptor source for this set is a man younger than 40 who had recovered from COVID-19.

V usage is TRBV28 and J usage is TRBJ2-7; 9 bases are shared with TRBD2. The CDR3 runs 15 residues. V dropped 2 bases and J dropped 0; count of bases not matched to a gene: 2. Per germline, CDR1 MDHEN and CDR2 SYDVKM. Here the CDR3 DNA reads TGTGCCAGCAGTTTAGCGGGGGGGCCCTCCTACGAGCAGTACTTC. Protein: CASSLAGGPSYEQYF.

Comments on this clone: Other DNA sequences in the sample encode the same CDR3. The rearrangement links TRBV28 to TRBJ1-2, with unresolved D. The V end was cut by 1 base, the J end by 5 bases, with 5 bases between. The CDR3 runs to 12 residues. Germline CDR1 MDHEN, CDR2 SYDVKM. CDR3 protein: CASSLSRYGYTF. CDR3 nucleotides: TGTGCCAGCAGTTTATCCAGATATGGCTACACCTTC.

The chain joins TRBV15 to TRBJ1-5, with 7 bases fitting TRBD1. V lost 0 bases and J lost 2; bases outside the gene matches: 10. CDR1 and CDR2 (germline): LNHNV, YYDKDF (reference sequence). The CDR3 totals 18 residues. For the CDR3, the DNA is TGTGCCACCAGCAGAGATAGTATTGCAGGGGGAGGCAATCAGCCCCAGCATTTT. It specifies CATSRDSIAGGGNQPQHF.

The chain joins TRBV5-1 to TRBJ1-4; TRBD1 is a possible D gene (6 bases). The CDR3 extends over 15 amino acids. The germline V gene has CDR1 SGHRS and CDR2 YFSETQ. The V end was cut by 2 bases, the J end by 0 bases, with 8 bases between. The CDR3 DNA reads TGCGCCAGCAGCTTCAAGGGGGCAACTAATGAAAAACTGTTTTTT. Its translation: CASSFKGATNEKLFF.

The V and J genes are TRBV6-5 and TRBJ2-1; possible D gene TRBD2, 5 bases. From germline, CDR1 is MNHEY and CDR2 SVGAGI. V dropped 6 bases and J dropped 5 bases, with 17 bases sitting between them. The CDR3 is 15 residues long. This CDR3 is CASRGVFDYDNEQFF. As DNA, the CDR3 is TGTGCCAGCAGGGGAGTATTCGACTACGACAATGAGCAGTTCTTC.

The genes are TRBV5-5 and TRBJ1-2; D is unclear. The germline V gene has CDR1 SGHKS and CDR2 YYEKEE (reference sequence). CDR3 length: 13 residues. Deletions cut 0 bases from V and 3 bases from J, with 6 bases between. CDR3 sequence reads: CASSLDSYYGYTF. CDR3 nucleotides: TGTGCCAGCAGCTTGGACAGTTACTATGGCTACACCTTC.

The V and J genes are TRBV5-1 and TRBJ2-7; D possibly corresponds to TRBD1 (6 bases). Germline values: CDR1 SGHRS, CDR2 YFSETQ. The V end was cut by 7 bases, the J end by 5 bases, with 16 bases between. The CDR3 contains 13 residues. The CDR3 reads CASGITGTHEQYF. The CDR3 DNA follows: TGCGCCAGCGGAATAACAGGGACCCACGAGCAGTACTTC.

This chain uses TRBV5-6 with TRBJ1-1; 10 bases align to TRBD1. Germline V gene data show CDR1 as SGHDT and CDR2 as YYEEEE. Trimming at V came to 2 bases and at J to 5 bases, leaving 6 bases not matched to a gene. The CDR3 sequence is 15 residues long. This chain's CDR3 is CASSFVDRGQTEAFF. DNA for the CDR3: TGTGCCAGCAGCTTCGTCGACAGGGGGCAAACTGAAGCTTTCTTT.

The V gene is TRBV24-1, the J gene TRBJ2-7; 15 nucleotides align to TRBD2. The germline gives CDR1 KGHDR, CDR2 SFDVKD. The junction had 4 bases not matched to a gene; V was cut back by 5 bases and J by 0 bases. This CDR3 has 17 residues. CDR3 DNA: TGTGCCACCAGTGGGGGGACTAGCGGGAGGTACTCCTACGAGCAGTACTTC. This sequence encodes CATSGGTSGRYSYEQYF.

The chain links TRBV5-1 to TRBJ1-2; no clear D. Germline lookup yields CDR1 SGHRS and CDR2 YFSETQ. The CDR3 runs 13 residues. Deletions cut 4 bases from V and 8 bases from J, with 15 bases between. The CDR3, as DNA: TGCGCCAGCAGCCCCAGTCCGAAATTGGGCTACACCTTC. Translating it yields CASSPSPKLGYTF.

The chain uses TRBV18 and TRBJ2-3; TRBD2 might be the D (7 bases). V was trimmed by 3 bases and J by 1 base, leaving 17 bases between them. Germline V lookup: CDR1 KGHSH, CDR2 LQKENI. The CDR3 runs to 17 residues. The CDR3 is CASSPGPRGPGTDTQYF. The CDR3 DNA follows: TGTGCCAGCTCACCCGGGCCGCGGGGGCCTGGCACAGATACGCAGTATTTT.

This sequence joins TRBV27 and TRBJ2-2; D gene uncertain. The CDR3 runs to 16 residues. Germline V gene data show CDR1 as MNHEY and CDR2 as SMNVEV (reference sequence). The V end was cut by 2 bases, the J end by 1 base, with 11 bases between. DNA for the CDR3: TGTGCCAGCAGTTTAGCTGCGAGCCTGAACACCGGGGAGCTGTTTTTT. Its protein product is CASSLAASLNTGELFF.

This chain links TRBV14 with TRBJ2-2, with 8 bases aligning to TRBD2. Germline CDR1 SGHDN, CDR2 FVKESK. V was pared by 0 bases and J by 4 bases, with 4 bases of the junction left unmatched. The CDR3 contains 16 residues. CDR3 residues: CASSQESGSGTGELFF. In DNA, the CDR3 is TGTGCCAGCAGCCAAGAGAGCGGGAGTGGCACCGGGGAGCTGTTTTTT.

The rearrangement joins TRBV14 to TRBJ2-7; tentatively, D is TRBD1 (6 bases). The CDR3 is 17 residues long. The V end lost 0 bases, the J end lost 0 bases, and 15 bases lay between the germline ends. Germline V lookup: CDR1 SGHDN, CDR2 FVKESK. The CDR3 spells CASSQDLGRGSSYEQYF. In nucleotides, the CDR3 is TGTGCCAGCAGCCAAGATTTGGGCAGGGGAAGCTCCTACGAGCAGTACTTC.

The chain carries TRBV10-1 and TRBJ2-4; TRBD2 matches at 8 bases. This CDR3 has 15 residues. The junction had 8 bases not matched to a gene; V was cut back by 5 bases and J by 5 bases. Germline CDR1 is WNHNN and CDR2 is SYGVQD (reference sequence). The CDR3 DNA reads as TGCGCCAGCAGTACGGGACTAGGGGGGGAAAACATTCAGTACTTC. Amino acids: CASSTGLGGENIQYF.